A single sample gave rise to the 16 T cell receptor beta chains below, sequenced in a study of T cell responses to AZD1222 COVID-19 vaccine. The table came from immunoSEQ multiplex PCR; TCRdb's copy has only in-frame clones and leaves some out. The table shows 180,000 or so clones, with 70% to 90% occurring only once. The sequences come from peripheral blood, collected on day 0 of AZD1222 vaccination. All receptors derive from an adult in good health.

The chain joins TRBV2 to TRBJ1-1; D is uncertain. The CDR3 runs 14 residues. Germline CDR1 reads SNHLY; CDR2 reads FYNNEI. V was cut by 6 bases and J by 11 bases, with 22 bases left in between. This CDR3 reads CASSTPQTGRTAFF. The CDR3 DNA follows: TGTGCCAGCAGCACCCCCCAGACGGGAAGGACGGCTTTCTTT.

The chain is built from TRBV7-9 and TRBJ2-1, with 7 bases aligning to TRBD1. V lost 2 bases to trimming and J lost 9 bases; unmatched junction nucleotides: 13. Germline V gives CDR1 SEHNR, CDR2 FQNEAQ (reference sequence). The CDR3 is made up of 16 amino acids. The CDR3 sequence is CASSLIQPTGRTEQFF. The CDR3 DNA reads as TGTGCCAGCAGCTTAATTCAGCCGACAGGGAGAACTGAGCAGTTCTTC.

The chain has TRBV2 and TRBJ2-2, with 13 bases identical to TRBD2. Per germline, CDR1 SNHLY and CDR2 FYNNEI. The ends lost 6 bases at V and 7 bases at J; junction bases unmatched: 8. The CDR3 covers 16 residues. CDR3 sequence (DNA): TGTGCCAGCAGGCTCTTACTAGCGGGGGGGAACGGGGAGCTGTTTTTT. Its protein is CASRLLLAGGNGELFF.

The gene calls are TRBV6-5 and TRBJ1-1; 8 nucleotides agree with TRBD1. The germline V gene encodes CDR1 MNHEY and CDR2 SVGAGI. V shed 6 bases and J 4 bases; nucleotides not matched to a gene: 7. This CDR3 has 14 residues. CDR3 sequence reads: CASRRDTGGTEAFF. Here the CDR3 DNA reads TGTGCCAGCAGGCGAGATACAGGGGGCACTGAAGCTTTCTTT.

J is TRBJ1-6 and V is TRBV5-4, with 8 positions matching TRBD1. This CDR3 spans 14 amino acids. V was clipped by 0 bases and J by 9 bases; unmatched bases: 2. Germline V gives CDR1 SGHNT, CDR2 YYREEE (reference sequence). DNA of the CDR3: TGTGCCAGCAGCTTGGAAACAGGGGGTTCACCCCTCCACTTT. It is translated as CASSLETGGSPLHF.

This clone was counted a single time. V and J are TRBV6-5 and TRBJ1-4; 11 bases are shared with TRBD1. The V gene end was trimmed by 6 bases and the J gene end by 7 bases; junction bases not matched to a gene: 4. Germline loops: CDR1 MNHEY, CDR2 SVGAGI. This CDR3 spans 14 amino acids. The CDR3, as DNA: TGTGCCAGCAGCTACGGGACAGGGGGTGAAAAACTGTTTTTT. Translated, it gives CASSYGTGGEKLFF.

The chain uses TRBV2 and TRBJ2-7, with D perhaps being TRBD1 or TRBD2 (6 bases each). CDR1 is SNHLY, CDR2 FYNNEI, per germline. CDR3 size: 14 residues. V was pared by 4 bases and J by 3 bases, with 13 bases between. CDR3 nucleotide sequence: TGTGCCAGCAGTGGGGGGGCAGCTTACTACGAGCAGTACTTC. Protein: CASSGGAAYYEQYF.

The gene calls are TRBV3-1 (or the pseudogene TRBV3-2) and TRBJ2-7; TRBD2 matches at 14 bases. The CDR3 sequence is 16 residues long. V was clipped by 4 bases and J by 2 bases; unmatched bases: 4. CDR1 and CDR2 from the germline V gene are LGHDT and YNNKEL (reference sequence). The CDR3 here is CASSPRLAGGTYEQYF. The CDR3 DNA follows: TGTGCCAGCAGCCCCAGACTAGCGGGGGGGACCTACGAGCAGTACTTC.

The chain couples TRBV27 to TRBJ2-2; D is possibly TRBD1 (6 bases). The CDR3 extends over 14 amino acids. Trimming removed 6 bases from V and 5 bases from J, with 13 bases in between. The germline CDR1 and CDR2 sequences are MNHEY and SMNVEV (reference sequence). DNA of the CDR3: TGTGCCAGCAGCCCCCTGGGGGCGACCGGGGAGCTGTTTTTT. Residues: CASSPLGATGELFF.

The CDR3 DNA sequence: TGTGCCTGGAGTGTTTCAGAGGGTGAAAAACTGTTTTTT. Residues: CAWSVSEGEKLFF. The gene calls are TRBV30 and TRBJ1-4; D is ambiguous. V dropped 0 bases and J dropped 7 bases, with 9 bases sitting between them. The CDR3 extends over 13 amino acids. Per germline, CDR1 GTSNPN and CDR2 SVGIG (reference sequence).

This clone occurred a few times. The CDR3 coding sequence is TGCGCCAGCAGCCAAGGGGTCTCTAACCTCTATGGCTACACCTTC. It is translated as CASSQGVSNLYGYTF. V and J are TRBV4-3 and TRBJ1-2; D gene unclear. The CDR3 covers 15 residues. Germline V lookup: CDR1 LGHNA, CDR2 YSLEER. The germline V and J ends were trimmed by 1 base and 4 bases, with 13 bases remaining between them.

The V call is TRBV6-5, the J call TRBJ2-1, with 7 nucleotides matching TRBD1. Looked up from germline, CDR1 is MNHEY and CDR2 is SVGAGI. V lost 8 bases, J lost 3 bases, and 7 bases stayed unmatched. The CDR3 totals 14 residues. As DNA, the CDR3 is TGTGCCAGCGTCGGCTGGACAGGCTACAATGAGCAGTTCTTC. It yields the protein CASVGWTGYNEQFF.

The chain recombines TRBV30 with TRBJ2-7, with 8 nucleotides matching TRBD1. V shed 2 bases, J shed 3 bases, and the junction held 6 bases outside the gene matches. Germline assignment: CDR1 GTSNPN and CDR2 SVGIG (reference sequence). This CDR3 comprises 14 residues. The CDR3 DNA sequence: TGTGCCTGGAGTTCAGGGGGCAAAGTCTACGAGCAGTACTTC. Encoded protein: CAWSSGGKVYEQYF.

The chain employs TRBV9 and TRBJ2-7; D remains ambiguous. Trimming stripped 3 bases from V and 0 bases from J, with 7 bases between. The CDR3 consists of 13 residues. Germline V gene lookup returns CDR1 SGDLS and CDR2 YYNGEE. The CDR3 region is CASSETNSYEQYF. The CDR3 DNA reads TGTGCCAGCAGCGAGACAAACTCCTACGAGCAGTACTTC.

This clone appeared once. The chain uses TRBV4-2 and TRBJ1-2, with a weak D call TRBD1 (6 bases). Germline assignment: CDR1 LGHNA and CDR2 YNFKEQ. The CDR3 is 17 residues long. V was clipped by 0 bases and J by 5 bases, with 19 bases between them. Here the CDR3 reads CASSQDHRGGAFYGYTF. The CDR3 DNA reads TGTGCCAGCAGCCAAGACCATCGAGGGGGGGCTTTTTATGGCTACACCTTC.

The CDR3 sequence is CASSGDGTLGYTF. The CDR3, as DNA: TGTGCCAGCAGCGGAGACGGGACGCTCGGCTACACCTTC. The chain employs TRBV5-4 and TRBJ1-2, with D perhaps TRBD1 (5 bases). CDR3 length: 13 residues. V gave up 4 bases and J gave up 8 bases, with 15 bases separating them. Germline assignment: CDR1 SGHNT and CDR2 YYREEE (reference sequence). Full variable domain (rest looked up from reference TRBV5-4 and TRBJ1-2): ETGVTQSPTHLIKTRGQQVTLRCSSQSGHNTVSWYQQALGQGPQFIFQYYREEENGRGNFPPRFSGLQFPNYSSELNVNALELDDSALYLCASSGDGTLGYTFGSGTRLTVV.